Sequencing of this T cell receptor (beta chain) was carried out in a study of blood T cell repertoires in COVID-19. Turning to the study itself: Acute-phase and convalescent COVID-19 samples originated in the United States, Italy and Spain.

Trimming cost V 4 bases and J 5 bases, with 9 bases left between them. From germline, CDR1 is SQVTM and CDR2 ANQGSEA. CDR3 length equals 12 residues. Only in-frame clones appear in the TCRdb table, and some are missing; sequencing was by immunoSEQ multiplex PCR. The sample yields more than 85,000 clones, around 84% seen once. The sample consisted of peripheral blood. J is TRBJ1-5 and V is TRBV29-1; D possibly corresponds to TRBD1 (6 bases). The sequence was obtained from a woman of 80 years or more with acute or convalescent COVID-19. The CDR3 reads CSVGQGYQPQHF. The CDR3 coding sequence is TGCAGCGTTGGCCAGGGGTATCAGCCCCAGCATTTT.